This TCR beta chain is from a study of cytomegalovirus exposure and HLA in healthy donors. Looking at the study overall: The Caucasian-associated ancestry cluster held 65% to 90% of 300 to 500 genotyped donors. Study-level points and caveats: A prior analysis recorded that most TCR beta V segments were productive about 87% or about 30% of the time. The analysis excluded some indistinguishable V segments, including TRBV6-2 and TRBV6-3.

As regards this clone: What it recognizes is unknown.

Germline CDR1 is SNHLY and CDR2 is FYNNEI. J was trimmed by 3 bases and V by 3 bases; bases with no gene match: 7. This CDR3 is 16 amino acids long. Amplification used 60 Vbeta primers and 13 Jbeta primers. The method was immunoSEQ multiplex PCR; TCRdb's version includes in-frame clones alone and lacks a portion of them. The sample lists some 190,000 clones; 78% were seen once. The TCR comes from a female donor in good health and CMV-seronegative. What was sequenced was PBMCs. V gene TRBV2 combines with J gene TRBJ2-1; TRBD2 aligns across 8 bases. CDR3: CASSEVAGGFYNEQFF. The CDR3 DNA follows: TGTGCCAGCAGTGAGGTGGCGGGGGGTTTCTACAATGAGCAGTTCTTC.